This TCR beta chain stems from a study of T cells after posttransplantation cyclophosphamide. This clone came up many times. This CDR3 contains 19 residues. CDR1 SGHAT and CDR2 FQNNGV come from the germline V gene. Unmatched junction bases numbered 14, after V lost 5 bases and J lost 3 bases. Assay used: immunoSEQ multiplex PCR; TCRdb lists only in-frame clones, some missing. This repertoire holds roughly 26,000 clones, and none appear only once. The V call is TRBV11-2, the J call TRBJ2-3; 13 positions match TRBD2. The sample comprised PBMCs. This clonotype was obtained from a man aged 45 to 65 in good health, CMV-negative, and a related stem cell transplant donor. The CDR3 DNA reads TGTGCCAGCAGCATACCTACTAGCGGGGGGGCCCTGCGAACAGATACGCAGTATTTT. Residues: CASSIPTSGGALRTDTQYF.